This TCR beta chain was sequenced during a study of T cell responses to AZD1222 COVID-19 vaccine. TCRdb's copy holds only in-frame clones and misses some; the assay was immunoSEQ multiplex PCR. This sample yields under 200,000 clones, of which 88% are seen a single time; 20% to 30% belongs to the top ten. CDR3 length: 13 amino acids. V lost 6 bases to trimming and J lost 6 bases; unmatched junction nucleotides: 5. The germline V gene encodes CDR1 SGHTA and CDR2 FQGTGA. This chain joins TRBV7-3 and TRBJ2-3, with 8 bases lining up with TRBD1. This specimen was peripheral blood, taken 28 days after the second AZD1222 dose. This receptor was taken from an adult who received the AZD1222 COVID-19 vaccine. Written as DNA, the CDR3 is TGTGCCAGCAGTCCGACAGGGGTCGATACGCAGTATTTT. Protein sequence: CASSPTGVDTQYF.